What follows is one T cell receptor beta chain and its context. Its antigen is currently unknown. These data originate in a study of monozygotic twins with cystic fibrosis. Study as a whole: Libraries were built from three micrograms of fragmented DNA using 15 PCR cycles.

TCRdb keeps only in-frame clones here, not all; method: immunoSEQ multiplex PCR. This table has approximately 32,000 clones, just over 95% appearing once. Study results and caveats: Low clonality (median around 0.0096) suggested a mostly naive repertoire. Nucleotide-identical clonotype sharing was significantly higher within monozygotic CF twin pairs than between unrelated CF individuals.

The receptor was isolated from a girl aged 2 to 9 with cystic fibrosis. The specimen sequenced was blood.

CDR3 protein: CASSPEWSSYEQYF. CDR3 bases: TGTGCCAGCTCCCCCGAGTGGAGCTCCTACGAGCAGTACTTC. This chain links TRBV2 with TRBJ2-7; no clear D gene. CDR3 size: 14 residues. Trimming shortened V by 8 bases and J by 0 bases, and 14 bases separated the two germline ends. Germline lookup yields CDR1 SNHLY and CDR2 FYNNEI.